Below are 30 T cell receptor beta chains sequenced from a single sample in a study of CD8 T cells in ankylosing spondylitis. Notes on the study in general: It appeared that ankylosing spondylitis blood was characterized by a TCR beta motif of several highly homologous variants.

TCRdb re-called the 5' RACE reads with MiXCR, one entry per CDR3 protein. The sample yields about 480,000 distinct CDR3 sequences, 17% seen once. These receptors' antigens are unknown. The specimen sequenced was blood, either unsorted or a sorted T cell fraction (not recorded which). These receptors originate from a male donor with ankylosing spondylitis.

The V and J genes are TRBV28 and TRBJ1-2; maybe TRBD1 (5 bases). The CDR3 extends over 14 amino acids. V lost 4 bases and J lost 3, with 12 bases in between. The germline CDR1 and CDR2 sequences are MDHEN and SYDVKM. CDR3 bases: TGTGCCAGCAGTTCTCCGTGGGGGGACTATGGCTACACCTTC. Residues: CASSSPWGDYGYTF.

The chain employs TRBV29-1 and TRBJ2-4; D gene ambiguous. The V gene's germline CDR1 is SQVTM and CDR2 ANQGSEA. The CDR3 consists of 10 residues. V lost 3 bases to trimming and J lost 9 bases, with 6 bases between them. The CDR3 DNA is TGCAGCGTTGAGGATGGCATTCAGTACTTC. The encoded protein is CSVEDGIQYF.

This clonotype appeared a few times. This sequence joins TRBV9 and TRBJ2-1; D is uncertain. CDR3 length: 14 amino acids. V lost 0 bases, J lost 0 bases, and 4 bases lay in between. Germline V CDR1 and CDR2: SGDLS, YYNGEE. The CDR3 here is CASSVAVSYNEQFF. The CDR3 DNA is TGTGCCAGCAGCGTAGCGGTCTCCTACAATGAGCAGTTCTTC.

The chain employs TRBV20-1 and TRBJ2-7, with a possible D match to TRBD1 (6 bases). Trimming left V 5 bases short and J 5 bases short, with 16 bases between. CDR3 length equals 13 residues. Germline V gene lookup returns CDR1 DFQATT and CDR2 SNEGSKA (reference sequence). The CDR3 DNA reads as TGCAGTGCTGGCAGGACAGTAGGCGACGAGCAGTACTTC. This encodes CSAGRTVGDEQYF.

This clonotype was recorded at least ten times. This chain connects TRBV29-1 to TRBJ2-5; D perhaps matches TRBD1 (7 bases). The length of the CDR3 is 13 residues. V lost 4 bases, J lost 5 bases, and 14 bases lay in between. Germline V gives CDR1 SQVTM, CDR2 ANQGSEA. This CDR3 is CSVGQGGQETQYF. The CDR3 DNA is TGCAGCGTTGGACAGGGAGGACAGGAGACCCAGTACTTC.

The J gene is TRBJ1-5, the V gene TRBV6-1, with D perhaps TRBD1 (5 bases). Germline V gene data show CDR1 as MNHNS and CDR2 as SASEGT. Trimming took off 4 bases at V and 2 bases at J, with 12 bases between the two ends. The CDR3 has 15 residues. CDR3 amino acids: CASSGSGTGNQPQHF. DNA for the CDR3: TGTGCCAGCAGTGGATCCGGGACGGGCAATCAGCCCCAGCATTTT.

This clonotype appeared a few times. The chain employs TRBV7-9 and TRBJ2-3; D not certain. Germline V gene lookup returns CDR1 SEHNR and CDR2 FQNEAQ (reference sequence). The CDR3 totals 14 residues. The V and J ends lost 10 bases and 6 bases respectively, with 20 bases between them. CDR3: CAISRQDLLDTQYF. In nucleotides, the CDR3 is TGTGCCATAAGCCGTCAAGATCTCCTGGATACGCAGTATTTT.

This sequence joins TRBV4-2 and TRBJ1-4; D is unclear. V dropped 1 base and J dropped 8 bases, with 14 bases sitting between them. The CDR3 covers 15 residues. Germline V CDR1 and CDR2: LGHNA, YNFKEQ. CDR3 sequence: CASSQGVTAGEKLFF. CDR3 nucleotide sequence: TGTGCCAGCAGCCAAGGAGTGACCGCCGGCGAAAAACTGTTTTTT.

This clonotype was picked up many times. CDR3 protein: CASGRGDQPQHF. In nucleotides, the CDR3 is TGTGCCAGCGGTAGGGGGGATCAGCCCCAGCATTTT. The chain recombines TRBV12-3 or TRBV12-4 with TRBJ1-5; perhaps TRBD1 as D (6 bases). Trimming removed 8 bases at V and 5 bases at J, with 10 bases between. The CDR3 consists of 12 residues.

This sequence joins TRBV9 and TRBJ1-2; unclear D gene. The CDR3 runs to 14 residues. V was shortened by 5 bases and J by 1 base, with 12 bases between the two germline ends. CDR1 SGDLS and CDR2 YYNGEE come from the germline V gene. The chain's CDR3 is CASRSEGRNYGYTF. The CDR3 nucleotides read TGTGCCAGCAGGTCCGAGGGCCGTAACTATGGCTACACCTTC.

This chain joins TRBV3-1 and TRBJ2-7, with D tentatively TRBD1 (6 bases). Trimming removed 4 bases at V and 4 bases at J, with 20 bases between. CDR1 LGHDT and CDR2 YNNKEL come from the germline V gene (reference sequence). The length of the CDR3 is 16 residues. The CDR3 nucleotides read TGTGCCAGCAGCCGTACAAAGACAGGTATGCGGTACGAGCAGTACTTC. It codes for CASSRTKTGMRYEQYF.

The genes are TRBV2 and TRBJ1-4; tentative D call: TRBD1 (5 bases). Germline V gene data show CDR1 as SNHLY and CDR2 as FYNNEI. V shed 6 bases and J shed 13 bases, with 15 bases lying between them. This CDR3 has 12 residues. The CDR3 DNA follows: TGTGCCAGCAGGATAACAGGTTTGCGACTGTTTTTT. This sequence encodes CASRITGLRLFF.

The chain combines TRBV20-1 with TRBJ1-5, with D possibly being TRBD1 (6 bases). The CDR3 consists of 14 residues. Between the trimmed V and J ends, which lost 0 bases and 7 bases, there was a span of 13 bases. CDR1 is DFQATT, CDR2 SNEGSKA, per germline (reference sequence). The CDR3 loop reads CSARDPRGGQPQHF. CDR3 DNA sequence: TGCAGTGCTAGAGATCCCAGGGGTGGCCAGCCCCAGCATTTT.

The rearrangement joins TRBV30 to TRBJ1-1; D not certain. The CDR3 loop spans 13 amino acids. CDR1 and CDR2 from the germline V gene are GTSNPN and SVGIG (reference sequence). Between the trimmed V and J ends, which lost 4 bases and 0 bases, there was a span of 9 bases. CDR3 loop: CAWKVFVNTEAFF. In DNA, the CDR3 is TGTGCCTGGAAGGTTTTCGTGAACACTGAAGCTTTCTTT.

This clonotype showed up just a few times. V usage is TRBV18 and J usage is TRBJ1-3; D not certain. V was cut by 8 bases and J by 4 bases, with 12 bases left in between. Germline-derived CDR1 and CDR2 are KGHSH and LQKENI. The CDR3 totals 13 residues. Here the CDR3 reads CASGPPGGNTIYF. In DNA, the CDR3 is TGTGCCAGCGGGCCGCCGGGGGGAAACACCATATATTTT.

The chain uses TRBV6-1 and TRBJ2-3; weak D call: TRBD2 (5 bases). V dropped 6 bases and J dropped 1 base, with 11 bases sitting between them. Germline CDR1 is MNHNS and CDR2 is SASEGT. This CDR3 region has 14 residues. CDR3 protein: CASRARGGTDTQYF. DNA of the CDR3: TGTGCCAGCAGGGCACGGGGTGGCACAGATACGCAGTATTTT.

This clonotype has more than one count but fewer than ten. The rearrangement uses TRBV6-1 and TRBJ2-5; D may be TRBD2 (5 bases). Trimming stripped 11 bases from V and 14 bases from J, with 21 bases between. Germline CDR1 MNHNS, CDR2 SASEGT. The CDR3 contains 11 residues. In DNA, the CDR3 is TGTGCCGCCAGCCGGGATTACGCAATTTACTTC. It specifies CAASRDYAIYF.

The chain employs TRBV7-2 and TRBJ2-3; weak D call: TRBD2 (6 bases). Trimming cost V 3 bases and J 1 base, with 14 bases left between them. Germline CDR1 is SGHTA and CDR2 is FQGNSA. The CDR3 sequence is 16 residues long. CDR3 sequence: CASSLVGRGGTDTQYF. In nucleotides, the CDR3 is TGTGCCAGCAGCTTGGTCGGGAGAGGGGGCACAGATACGCAGTATTTT.

In its sample, this clonotype was seen a few times. The CDR3 spells CATSRGGDFSYEQYF. DNA of the CDR3: TGTGCCACCAGCAGAGGGGGGGATTTTTCGTACGAGCAGTACTTC. J is TRBJ2-7 and V is TRBV15; D may be TRBD2 (6 bases). CDR1 is LNHNV, CDR2 YYDKDF, per germline (reference sequence). Trimming removed 1 base from V and 4 bases from J, with 14 bases in between. This CDR3 contains 15 residues.

The rearrangement joins TRBV9 to TRBJ1-3; tentatively, D is TRBD1 (6 bases). Trimming removed 0 bases from V and 0 bases from J, with 10 bases in between. This CDR3 is built from 16 residues. Germline V gene data show CDR1 as SGDLS and CDR2 as YYNGEE. The CDR3 sequence: CASSVATGPSGNTIYF. The DNA for the CDR3 is TGTGCCAGCAGCGTAGCCACAGGGCCCTCTGGAAACACCATATATTTT.

Here the CDR3 DNA reads TGCAGTGCTAGAGCGTCGGTGGCCTGGGATTCACCCCTCCACTTT. Its protein product is CSARASVAWDSPLHF. The rearrangement joins TRBV20-1 to TRBJ1-6; no reliable D call. Germline-derived CDR1 and CDR2 are DFQATT and SNEGSKA (reference sequence). V was trimmed by 1 base and J by 8 bases, leaving 15 bases between them. The CDR3 is 15 residues long.

The genes are TRBV29-1 and TRBJ1-5, with a weak D call TRBD1 (6 bases). Per the germline V gene, CDR1 is SQVTM and CDR2 is ANQGSEA. The CDR3 contains 13 residues. V lost 6 bases, J lost 1 base, and 10 bases lay in between. DNA for the CDR3: TGCAGCGTGAGCAGGGGAAGCAATCAGCCCCAGCATTTT. Encoded protein: CSVSRGSNQPQHF.

This clonotype was counted only a few times. The chain uses TRBV11-2 and TRBJ2-7; no definite D call. The CDR3 consists of 12 residues. Germline CDR1 and CDR2: SGHAT and FQNNGV. V was clipped by 1 base and J by 10 bases, with 11 bases between them. The CDR3 nucleotides are TGTGCCAGCAGCTTAGGAAGGGCTAGTCAGTACTTC. Its translation is CASSLGRASQYF.

The chain employs TRBV28 and TRBJ1-1, with a weak D call TRBD1 (5 bases). Germline V gene data show CDR1 as MDHEN and CDR2 as SYDVKM. This CDR3 has 17 residues. V lost 6 bases, J lost 0 bases, and 20 bases lay in between. CDR3 loop: CASSPNGAGRMNTEAFF. The CDR3, as DNA: TGTGCCAGCAGCCCAAACGGGGCCGGGAGAATGAACACTGAAGCTTTCTTT.

The sample holds a few counts of this clonotype. CDR3 protein: CASSLGRGAGVIDTQYF. CDR3 DNA sequence: TGCGCCAGCAGCTTGGGCCGTGGAGCGGGAGTCATAGATACGCAGTATTTT. The V call is TRBV5-1, the J call TRBJ2-3; TRBD2 aligns across 8 bases. The germline V gene encodes CDR1 SGHRS and CDR2 YFSETQ. The trim removed 0 bases at V and 5 bases at J, leaving 11 bases unmatched. This CDR3 is built from 17 residues.

The chain combines TRBV19 with TRBJ1-1; tentatively, D is TRBD1 (5 bases). CDR1 LNHDA and CDR2 SQIVND come from the germline V gene (reference sequence). The CDR3 has 16 amino acids. Trimming took 5 bases from V and 1 from J, leaving 17 bases between them. CDR3 sequence reads: CASSPPGAGWNTEAFF. Here the CDR3 DNA reads TGTGCCAGTAGTCCCCCCGGGGCAGGGTGGAACACTGAAGCTTTCTTT.

Comments on this clonotype: It may be a read error: a sequence one base away is much more abundant. The rearrangement uses TRBV7-9 and TRBJ2-6; D possibly corresponds to TRBD1 (5 bases). Trimming took off 4 bases at V and 1 base at J, with 8 bases between the two ends. The CDR3 sequence is 15 residues long. Germline V gene data show CDR1 as SEHNR and CDR2 as FQNEAQ (reference sequence). The DNA for the CDR3 is TGTGCCAGCAGCTCGACAGCGTCTGGGGCCAACGTCCTGACTTTC. This encodes CASSSTASGANVLTF.

The chain couples TRBV20-1 to TRBJ2-1; 12 bases line up with TRBD2. This CDR3 has 13 residues. From germline, CDR1 is DFQATT and CDR2 SNEGSKA (reference sequence). With 7 bases clipped from V and 7 bases from J, the junction kept 5 bases outside the gene matches. In nucleotides, the CDR3 is TGCAGTGTTTTGACTAGCGGGAGAAATGAGCAGTTCTTC. This sequence encodes CSVLTSGRNEQFF.

This clonotype came up many times. J is TRBJ2-5 and V is TRBV15; D is possibly TRBD1 or TRBD2 (5 bases each). V was clipped by 11 bases and J by 3 bases, with 22 bases between them. Looked up from germline, CDR1 is LNHNV and CDR2 is YYDKDF (reference sequence). The CDR3 consists of 15 residues. CDR3 nucleotides: TGTGCCGGGACCGGGCTCACTTACACAAAAGAGACCCAGTACTTC. It yields the protein CAGTGLTYTKETQYF.

The chain combines TRBV6-2 or TRBV6-3 with TRBJ2-7; D gene ambiguous. The CDR3 covers 14 residues. Germline lookup yields CDR1 MNHEY and CDR2 SVGEGT. V gave up 5 bases and J gave up 2 bases, with 13 bases separating them. The CDR3 coding sequence is TGTGCCAGCAGTCCTTACCCGGGCACCTACGAGCAGTACTTC. Translated, it gives CASSPYPGTYEQYF.